These 28 T cell receptor beta chains were sequenced from one sample in a study of shared clonotypes between healthy human individuals (dated by TCRdb to 2020 to 2021). The library came from the immunoSEQ multiplex PCR assay. What TCRdb holds here is the immuneACCESS table cut down to in-frame rearrangements. Part of the clones is not present; checked against another copy, under half of the missing clones reflect an unresolved V gene, and the others are unexplained. This sample holds 2 million to 2.5 million clones; just under 95% were observed only once. The top ten constitute 0.37% of the sample. The sample taken for sequencing was naive CD4+ T cells from PBMCs. The cell subset or site label, as the study defines it: CD45RA+ positively selected. The receptor set was obtained from a man younger than 35 in good health. Some clones in this sample may be carry-over from other donors' samples.

The gene calls are TRBV6-1 and TRBJ1-2; 8 bases agree with TRBD1. The length of the CDR3 is 15 residues. Germline V gene data show CDR1 as MNHNS and CDR2 as SASEGT. V dropped 10 bases and J dropped 0; count of bases not matched to a gene: 10. The CDR3 protein is CAIRDRSLSNYGYTF. CDR3 coding DNA: TGTGCCATAAGGGACAGGTCCCTATCTAACTATGGCTACACCTTC.

As regards this clone: Distinct nucleotide sequences in the sample also encode this CDR3. The chain combines TRBV5-1 with TRBJ2-3, with TRBD2 matching 9 bases. CDR1 is SGHRS, CDR2 YFSETQ, per germline. This CDR3 has 14 amino acids. V shed 0 bases, J shed 5 bases, and the junction held 1 base outside the gene matches. The CDR3 DNA is TGCGCCAGCAGCTTGGCAGCGGGAGGAGATACGCAGTATTTT. Translated, it gives CASSLAAGGDTQYF.

A word on this clone: This sample also contains other DNA sequences that code for the same CDR3. This chain joins TRBV9 and TRBJ2-5; D gene unclear. CDR1 is SGDLS and CDR2 is YYNGEE in the germline V gene. This CDR3 is 13 amino acids long. V lost 4 bases, J lost 2 bases, and 9 bases lay in between. CDR3 coding DNA: TGTGCCAGCAGCCGACGCGGACAAGAGACCCAGTACTTC. It encodes CASSRRGQETQYF.

The genes are TRBV2 and TRBJ2-3; TRBD1 agrees at 8 bases. Germline assignment: CDR1 SNHLY and CDR2 FYNNEI. There are 14 residues in the CDR3. With V trimmed by 3 bases and J by 2 bases, 1 base remained unmatched. The DNA for the CDR3 is TGTGCCAGCAGTGACAGGGGGCTCACAGATACGCAGTATTTT. This codes for CASSDRGLTDTQYF.

The chain is built from TRBV5-1 and TRBJ1-3; D unclear. Trimming pared 4 bases from V and 0 bases from J, leaving 8 bases between. The CDR3 is 14 amino acids. In germline, CDR1 is SGHRS, CDR2 YFSETQ. CDR3 amino acids: CASSKDNSGNTIYF. In nucleotides, the CDR3 is TGCGCCAGCAGCAAAGACAACTCTGGAAACACCATATATTTT.

The chain joins TRBV5-4 to TRBJ2-1; D is perhaps TRBD2 (6 bases). V was shortened by 3 bases and J by 0 bases, with 13 bases between the two germline ends. This CDR3 comprises 16 residues. Germline lookup yields CDR1 SGHNT and CDR2 YYREEE (reference sequence). CDR3 DNA: TGTGCCAGCAGCTCGCGACGGGGGAGCTCCTACAATGAGCAGTTCTTC. It encodes CASSSRRGSSYNEQFF.

This sequence joins TRBV28 and TRBJ1-3, with D perhaps TRBD1 (5 bases). The CDR3 consists of 15 residues. Trimming shortened V by 5 bases and J by 1 base, and 12 bases separated the two germline ends. Germline CDR1 and CDR2: MDHEN and SYDVKM. Written as DNA, the CDR3 is TGTGCCAGCAGTCCCGGGGGGGAATCTGGAAACACCATATATTTT. As protein: CASSPGGESGNTIYF. The variable domain in full, with the rest retrieved from reference TRBV28 and TRBJ1-3, is DVKVTQSSRYLVKRTGEKVFLECVQDMDHENMFWYRQDPGLGLRLIYFSYDVKMKEKGDIPEGYSVSREKKERFSLILESASTNQTSMYLCASSPGGESGNTIYFGEGSWLTVV.

The rearrangement uses TRBV15 and TRBJ1-5; a weak D match, TRBD1 (5 bases). Between the trimmed V and J ends, which lost 3 bases and 6 bases, there was a span of 12 bases. The CDR3 sequence is 14 residues long. Germline CDR1 LNHNV, CDR2 YYDKDF (reference sequence). For the CDR3, the DNA is TGTGCCACCAGCAGGCCAGGGACCATTCAGCCCCAGCATTTT. It yields the protein CATSRPGTIQPQHF.

The chain carries TRBV18 and TRBJ2-7, with 8 bases that match TRBD1. This CDR3 is built from 13 residues. V lost 6 bases, J lost 3 bases, and 4 bases stayed unmatched. CDR1 and CDR2 (germline): KGHSH, LQKENI. DNA of the CDR3: TGTGCCAGCTCGCACGGACAGGGCTACGAGCAGTACTTC. Its translation: CASSHGQGYEQYF.

This sequence joins TRBV28 and TRBJ1-5; 7 bases agree with TRBD1. The CDR3 extends over 18 amino acids. Per the germline V gene, CDR1 is MDHEN and CDR2 is SYDVKM. After removal of 2 bases from V and 3 bases from J, the junction contained 13 bases not matched to a gene. The CDR3 region has the DNA TGTGCCAGCAGTTTACCTTGGCAGGGGGTTCGGGCCAATCAGCCCCAGCATTTT. This translates into CASSLPWQGVRANQPQHF.

The chain links TRBV5-1 to TRBJ2-2; the D call may be TRBD1 or TRBD2 (6 bases each). Germline-derived CDR1 and CDR2 are SGHRS and YFSETQ. This CDR3 is built from 16 residues. V was cut by 0 bases and J by 6 bases, with 15 bases left in between. CDR3 in amino acids: CASSLVSGASAGELFF. The CDR3 region has the DNA TGCGCCAGCAGCTTGGTATCGGGGGCGTCCGCCGGGGAGCTGTTTTTT.

J is TRBJ2-3 and V is TRBV10-3, with TRBD2 matching over 10 bases. Unmatched junction bases numbered 5, after V lost 6 bases and J lost 2 bases. Germline CDR1 reads ENHRY; CDR2 reads SYGVKD. This CDR3 is 15 amino acids long. The CDR3 DNA sequence: TGTGCCATCAGCGGAGCGGGAGGGACCACAGATACGCAGTATTTT. Its protein product is CAISGAGGTTDTQYF.

The chain uses TRBV29-1 and TRBJ2-1; 13 bases map to TRBD2. V lost 4 bases and J lost 4; bases outside the gene matches: 4. Germline assignment: CDR1 SQVTM and CDR2 ANQGSEA. This CDR3 comprises 15 residues. CDR3 bases: TGCAGCGTTGGGACTAGCGGGAGTAGGTACAATGAGCAGTTCTTC. It translates to CSVGTSGSRYNEQFF.

This clone has just one count. The chain couples TRBV29-1 to TRBJ1-1; 7 bases agree with TRBD1. The V and J ends lost 5 bases and 11 bases, in that order; junction bases with no gene match: 11. Germline assignment: CDR1 SQVTM and CDR2 ANQGSEA. This CDR3 contains 12 residues. The CDR3 bases are TGCAGCGTTAAAGGGGGCCCTGGGTACGCTTTCTTT. Protein: CSVKGGPGYAFF.

A word on this clone: The sample contains more than one DNA sequence encoding this CDR3. The chain joins TRBV9 to TRBJ2-5, with 10 positions matching TRBD2. The CDR3 contains 17 residues. With V trimmed by 0 bases and J by 1 base, 6 bases remained unmatched. Per the germline V gene, CDR1 is SGDLS and CDR2 is YYNGEE. The CDR3: CASSVGLAGGSQETQYF. CDR3 bases: TGTGCCAGCAGCGTAGGACTAGCGGGCGGATCCCAAGAGACCCAGTACTTC.

Comment on this clone: Other DNA sequences in this specimen translate into the identical CDR3. V gene TRBV5-1 combines with J gene TRBJ2-1; a possible D gene is TRBD1 (6 bases). Per the germline V gene, CDR1 is SGHRS and CDR2 is YFSETQ. The CDR3 contains 15 residues. Trimming removed 0 bases from V and 2 bases from J, with 9 bases in between. CDR3 region: CASSLGGGTYNEQFF. The CDR3 DNA reads TGCGCCAGCAGCTTGGGAGGGGGAACCTACAATGAGCAGTTCTTC.

This rearrangement joins TRBV4-1 to TRBJ2-2; 7 nucleotides line up with TRBD1. The CDR3 is made up of 19 amino acids. V was clipped by 1 base and J by 2 bases; unmatched bases: 13. Germline V CDR1 and CDR2: MGHRA, YSYEKL. The chain's CDR3 is CASSQVRVLGQTNTGELFF. DNA for the CDR3: TGCGCCAGCAGCCAAGTGAGGGTCCTGGGACAGACTAACACCGGGGAGCTGTTTTTT.

J is TRBJ2-5 and V is TRBV5-1; D possibly uses TRBD1 or TRBD2 (5 bases each). The CDR3 extends over 17 amino acids. Trimming pared 4 bases from V and 3 bases from J, leaving 22 bases between. CDR1 and CDR2 (germline): SGHRS, YFSETQ. DNA for the CDR3: TGCGCCAGCAGCAACCGGGACCCAAGAAAATTAAAAGAGACCCAGTACTTC. Amino acid sequence: CASSNRDPRKLKETQYF.

The V call is TRBV5-1, the J call TRBJ2-1, with 11 positions matching TRBD2. The CDR3 contains 16 residues. Germline-derived CDR1 and CDR2 are SGHRS and YFSETQ. Trimming cost V 3 bases and J 8 bases; bases outside gene matches: 10. For the CDR3, the DNA is TGCGCCAGCAGCTGGGGGGTACTAGCGGGAGACCATGAGCAGTTCTTC. Translating gives CASSWGVLAGDHEQFF.

This chain links TRBV28 with TRBJ2-7; possible D gene TRBD1, 6 bases. Trimming stripped 7 bases from V and 5 bases from J, with 18 bases between. The CDR3 sequence is 14 residues long. Germline CDR1 reads MDHEN; CDR2 reads SYDVKM. Here the CDR3 reads CASMRTGKENEQYF. The CDR3 region has the DNA TGTGCCAGCATGCGCACAGGGAAGGAGAACGAGCAGTACTTC.

The chain carries TRBV9 and TRBJ2-4; a possible D gene is TRBD1 (6 bases). The germline CDR1 and CDR2 sequences are SGDLS and YYNGEE. Trimming took off 5 bases at V and 1 base at J, with 13 bases between the two ends. This CDR3 is built from 15 residues. CDR3 coding DNA: TGTGCCAGCAGTGGGGGCGCCGGGGCCAAAAACATTCAGTACTTC. It yields the protein CASSGGAGAKNIQYF.

V and J are TRBV19 and TRBJ1-5; 9 bases agree with TRBD1. The V gene end was trimmed by 5 bases and the J gene end by 8 bases; junction bases not matched to a gene: 13. CDR3 length: 16 amino acids. Germline-derived CDR1 and CDR2 are LNHDA and SQIVND (reference sequence). CDR3: CASSAGQGLGSEPQHF. The DNA for the CDR3 is TGTGCCAGTAGTGCCGGACAGGGGTTGGGGAGTGAGCCCCAGCATTTT.

This chain joins TRBV5-1 and TRBJ1-2, with D tentatively TRBD1 (5 bases). The V and J ends lost 1 base and 2 bases respectively, with 15 bases between them. Germline values: CDR1 SGHRS, CDR2 YFSETQ. The CDR3 has 16 amino acids. The CDR3 bases are TGCGCCAGCAGCTTGTACCCTGGGGACCTCAACTATGGCTACACCTTC. Its protein is CASSLYPGDLNYGYTF.

In its sample, this clone was seen once. This chain connects TRBV6-4 to TRBJ2-5; 7 nucleotides align to TRBD1. Germline V CDR1 and CDR2: MRHNA, SNTAGT. The CDR3 consists of 15 residues. The junction had 10 bases not matched to a gene; V was cut back by 4 bases and J by 5 bases. The CDR3 DNA reads as TGTGCCAGCAGTGCCACAGGGGTGGTTTGGGAGACCCAGTACTTC. This encodes CASSATGVVWETQYF.

The chain employs TRBV10-3 and TRBJ1-1, with 9 bases fitting TRBD1. From germline, CDR1 is ENHRY and CDR2 SYGVKD. There are 15 residues in the CDR3. V lost 3 bases, J lost 2 bases, and 4 bases stayed unmatched. CDR3 sequence (DNA): TGTGCCATCAGTGACACGGGACAGGGAAACACTGAAGCTTTCTTT. Translated, it gives CAISDTGQGNTEAFF.

This chain links TRBV7-3 with TRBJ2-1, with no clear D. Deletions cut 4 bases from V and 6 bases from J, with 13 bases between. The CDR3 has 14 residues. Germline lookup yields CDR1 SGHTA and CDR2 FQGTGA. The DNA for the CDR3 is TGTGCCAGCAGCTCCATGCTCGGGTCCAATGAGCAGTTCTTC. Translated: CASSSMLGSNEQFF.

CDR3 nucleotide sequence: TGTGCCAGCAGCTCCGTGGGCTACGAGCAGTACTTC. It yields the protein CASSSVGYEQYF. The gene calls are TRBV7-2 and TRBJ2-7; D gene unclear. This CDR3 spans 12 amino acids. The germline V gene encodes CDR1 SGHTA and CDR2 FQGNSA. Trimming left V 4 bases short and J 3 bases short, with 7 bases between.

For this clone: A much larger clone lies one base from this, so it may be a read error. The chain couples TRBV7-3 to TRBJ1-1; D is unresolved. Germline values: CDR1 SGHTA, CDR2 FQGTGA. V was pared by 0 bases and J by 3 bases, with 5 bases between. This CDR3 is built from 13 residues. CDR3 loop: CASSLTVYTEAFF. CDR3 coding DNA: TGTGCCAGCAGCTTAACGGTGTACACTGAAGCTTTCTTT. Full variable domain (remainder filled in from reference TRBV7-3 and TRBJ1-1): GAGVSQTPSNKVTEKGKYVELRCDPISGHTALYWYRQSLGQGPEFLIYFQGTGAADDSGLPNDRFFAVRPEGSVSTLKIQRTERGDSAVYLCASSLTVYTEAFFGQGTRLTVV.